These 10 T cell receptor beta chains were sequenced from one sample in a study of blood T cell repertoires in COVID-19. Profiled with immunoSEQ multiplex PCR; TCRdb holds only in-frame clones, not every one. The repertoire has roughly 250,000 clones, 90% to 95% of them found once; the top ten carry 0.95% to 1.5%. The material sequenced was PBMCs or T cells enriched from blood (not recorded which). All receptors derive from a human donor in a cohort exposed to, infected with or recovered from COVID-19 (not recorded which). The donor label of this sample is uncertain.

The J gene is TRBJ1-2, the V gene TRBV4-1, with 7 bases aligning to TRBD1. The CDR3 runs to 13 residues. Germline trimming cut 2 bases from V and 4 bases from J; bases unmatched to any gene: 1. The V gene's germline CDR1 is MGHRA and CDR2 YSYEKL. CDR3 region: CASSQTGAYGYTF. The CDR3 region has the DNA TGCGCCAGCAGCCAAACAGGGGCCTATGGCTACACCTTC.

This rearrangement joins TRBV5-5 to TRBJ2-3, with D uncertain. This CDR3 contains 15 residues. CDR1 and CDR2 (germline): SGHKS, YYEKEE (reference sequence). Trimming removed 0 bases from V and 0 bases from J, with 8 bases in between. CDR3 nucleotides: TGTGCCAGCAGCTTGGACTTCTCCAGCACAGATACGCAGTATTTT. This encodes CASSLDFSSTDTQYF. The full variable domain, in which reference TRBV5-5 and TRBJ2-3 provide the parts outside the CDR3, is DAGVTQSPTHLIKTRGQQVTLRCSPISGHKSVSWYQQVLGQGPQFIFQYYEKEERGRGNFPDRFSARQFPNYSSELNVNALLLGDSALYLCASSLDFSSTDTQYFGPGTRLTVL.

This clone was observed once. This sequence joins TRBV30 and TRBJ2-5; 8 bases agree with TRBD1. The CDR3 covers 14 residues. The junction had 6 bases not matched to a gene; V was cut back by 1 base and J by 5 bases. CDR1 GTSNPN and CDR2 SVGIG come from the germline V gene (reference sequence). Written as DNA, the CDR3 is TGTGCCTGGAGTGAAGGACAGGGCGTGGAGACCCAGTACTTC. Translation gives CAWSEGQGVETQYF.

This clone was found a few times. V and J are TRBV19 and TRBJ1-1; tentative D call: TRBD1 (5 bases). V shed 5 bases and J shed 5 bases, with 18 bases lying between them. The CDR3 loop spans 15 amino acids. Germline values: CDR1 LNHDA, CDR2 SQIVND (reference sequence). For the CDR3, the DNA is TGTGCCAGTAGTTGGGGCAGGGAAGGGAGGACTGAAGCTTTCTTT. It yields the protein CASSWGREGRTEAFF.

The V and J genes are TRBV6-2 or TRBV6-3 and TRBJ2-1, with 8 bases aligning to TRBD2. The CDR3 sequence is 14 residues long. J gave up 9 bases and V 4 bases, and 8 bases lay outside the gene matches. Germline V gives CDR1 MNHEY, CDR2 SVGEGT. The CDR3, as DNA: TGTGCCAGCAGTTTAAACGGGGGGGGTGGTGAGCAGTTCTTC. It is translated as CASSLNGGGGEQFF.

This clone has a handful of counts. The chain carries TRBV11-2 and TRBJ1-1; tentatively, D is TRBD1 (5 bases). V lost 1 base to trimming and J lost 4 bases, with 10 bases between them. The germline CDR1 and CDR2 sequences are SGHAT and FQNNGV. CDR3 length equals 14 residues. In nucleotides, the CDR3 is TGTGCCAGCAGCTTAGCTGGGGGGACCACTGAAGCTTTCTTT. Translated: CASSLAGGTTEAFF.

This chain connects TRBV7-6 to TRBJ1-4, with 9 bases aligning to TRBD1. The length of the CDR3 is 14 residues. V dropped 5 bases and J dropped 4; count of bases not matched to a gene: 2. From germline, CDR1 is SGHVS and CDR2 FNYEAQ. In DNA, the CDR3 is TGTGCCAGCAGCCTGGGACAGGGTAATGAAAAACTGTTTTTT. This sequence encodes CASSLGQGNEKLFF.

The chain recombines TRBV4-1 with TRBJ2-6; 11 positions agree with TRBD2. CDR3 length: 18 residues. CDR1 and CDR2 (germline): MGHRA, YSYEKL. The trim removed 4 bases at V and 2 bases at J, leaving 7 bases unmatched. The CDR3 is CASSLNSGGATGANVLTF. The CDR3 DNA follows: TGCGCCAGCAGCCTTAATAGCGGGGGGGCTACTGGGGCCAACGTCCTGACTTTC.

The genes are TRBV7-9 and TRBJ2-5, with no clear D. Germline lookup yields CDR1 SEHNR and CDR2 FQNEAQ (reference sequence). There are 13 residues in the CDR3. Trimming cost V 2 bases and J 0 bases, with 4 bases left between them. The chain's CDR3 is CASSLRYQETQYF. For the CDR3, the DNA is TGTGCCAGCAGCTTACGGTACCAAGAGACCCAGTACTTC.

This chain connects TRBV2 to TRBJ2-1, with 8 bases matching TRBD2. The length of the CDR3 is 14 residues. The trim removed 9 bases at V and 3 bases at J, leaving 7 bases unmatched. CDR1 is SNHLY and CDR2 is FYNNEI in the germline V gene. For the CDR3, the DNA is TGTGCCAGTGAGGGGGGACTAGACTACAATGAGCAGTTCTTC. It yields the protein CASEGGLDYNEQFF.